Below, 29 T cell receptor beta chains from the same sample are listed, as sequenced in a study of T-cell reconstitution after alpha-beta-depleted transplantation in children (TCRdb year 2016). The intended sense of this specimen's treatment or condition label: allogeneic hematopoietic cell transplantation with graft depleted of TCRalphabeta T cells and CD19 B cells. Libraries were constructed by PCR. Reads for this sample came from an Illumina HiSeq 2500. TCR library preparation used molecular barcoding, with unique molecular identifiers applied to normalize quantification of the TCRbeta repertoire. In TCRdb, the public reads were trimmed at Q25 with fastp and aligned with MiXCR, with productive beta chains retained. CDR3 protein duplicates are merged, each entry listing the most common genes and DNA. The sample table holds fewer than 550,000 distinct CDR3 sequences, of which approximately 10% were seen once. Approximately 15% of the sample lies in the top ten.

Sequenced material: PBMCs, mostly from graft donor cells, taken 180 days after TCRalphabeta/CD19-depleted stem cell transplant. Source of these receptors: a female patient younger than 10 who had a stem cell transplant for aplastic anemia, so the T cells may come from the graft donor.

The chain combines TRBV11-2 with TRBJ2-7; 13 bases match TRBD2. V lost 4 bases, J lost 3 bases, and 3 bases stayed unmatched. Germline V gene lookup returns CDR1 SGHAT and CDR2 FQNNGV. The CDR3 runs to 15 residues. CDR3 loop: CASSWTSGSNYEQYV. CDR3 coding DNA: TGTGCCAGCAGCTGGACTAGCGGGAGTAACTACGAGCAGTACGTC.

This chain uses TRBV29-1 with TRBJ2-1; 10 nucleotides align to TRBD2. The V and J ends lost 7 bases and 0 bases, in that order; junction bases with no gene match: 6. Germline lookup yields CDR1 SQVTM and CDR2 ANQGSEA. The CDR3 is 15 amino acids. CDR3 bases: TGCAGCGCCGAAACTAGCGGGGTCTCCTACAATGAGCAGTTCTTC. Amino acids: CSAETSGVSYNEQFF.

This clonotype has ten or more counts. This sequence joins TRBV4-2 and TRBJ1-4; D is perhaps TRBD1 (6 bases). Trimming stripped 2 bases from V and 0 bases from J, with 10 bases between. There are 16 residues in the CDR3. CDR1 and CDR2 from the germline V gene are LGHNA and YNFKEQ. DNA for the CDR3: TGTGCCAGCAGCCAATTGGACAGTGCAACTAATGAAAAACTGTTTTTT. Protein: CASSQLDSATNEKLFF.

This chain connects TRBV6-2 or TRBV6-3 to TRBJ2-6, with D perhaps matching TRBD1 (5 bases). In germline, CDR1 is MNHEY, CDR2 SVGEGT. V lost 7 bases and J 0 bases, leaving 10 bases between the germline ends. The CDR3 is made up of 15 amino acids. The CDR3 reads CASNPQDSGANVLTF. The CDR3 bases are TGTGCCAGCAACCCACAGGACTCTGGGGCCAACGTCCTGACTTTC.

The sample holds a few counts of this clonotype. J is TRBJ2-3 and V is TRBV28; 7 nucleotides line up with TRBD2. CDR3 length: 18 amino acids. The ends lost 9 bases at V and 0 bases at J; junction bases unmatched: 18. CDR1 and CDR2 from the germline V gene are MDHEN and SYDVKM. This CDR3 reads CASCGGGPTGSSTDTQYF. The CDR3 nucleotides are TGTGCCAGTTGTGGCGGGGGACCTACCGGCTCGAGCACAGATACGCAGTATTTT. Drawing the rest from reference TRBV28 and TRBJ2-3, the complete variable domain is DVKVTQSSRYLVKRTGEKVFLECVQDMDHENMFWYRQDPGLGLRLIYFSYDVKMKEKGDIPEGYSVSREKKERFSLILESASTNQTSMYLCASCGGGPTGSSTDTQYFGPGTRLTVL.

The V gene is TRBV15, the J gene TRBJ1-1; maybe TRBD1 (6 bases). Germline loops: CDR1 LNHNV, CDR2 YYDKDF (reference sequence). This CDR3 comprises 15 residues. Trimming took off 5 bases at V and 6 bases at J, with 19 bases between the two ends. CDR3 nucleotide sequence: TGTGCCACCAGCCCCAAGGGGCAGGGGAGGTCTGAAGCTTTCTTT. It translates to CATSPKGQGRSEAFF.

Details on this clonotype: At one of its ends the junction is not consistent with the germline gene, which may arise from a read error. The chain links TRBV18 to TRBJ2-2, with D uncertain. Germline CDR1 is KGHSH and CDR2 is LQKENI. This CDR3 contains 18 residues. CDR3 in DNA: TGTGCCAGCTCACCACGCTACCAGTTATTTCCGAACCCCGGGGAGCTGTTTTTT. Its protein product is CASSPRYQLFPNPGELFF.

This clonotype showed up just a few times. CDR3 sequence reads: CASSVSFREGQNSYEQYF. The CDR3 DNA reads as TGTGCCAGCAGCGTATCTTTCAGGGAGGGCCAAAACTCCTACGAGCAGTACTTC. The V call is TRBV9, the J call TRBJ2-7; 7 nucleotides line up with TRBD2. Trimming removed 1 base from V and 0 bases from J; junction bases left unmatched: 13. CDR1 SGDLS and CDR2 YYNGEE come from the germline V gene. The CDR3 spans 18 residues.

This clonotype was seen more than once but under ten times. The genes are TRBV4-3 and TRBJ1-2; 8 positions agree with TRBD1. There are 15 residues in the CDR3. The V gene end was trimmed by 0 bases and the J gene end by 4 bases; junction bases not matched to a gene: 4. Germline CDR1 is LGHNA and CDR2 is YSLEER. CDR3 bases: TGCGCCAGCAGCCAAGACAGGGGGCGCGGCTATGGCTACACCTTC. Protein sequence: CASSQDRGRGYGYTF.

This clonotype was picked up a small number of times. The chain's CDR3 is CASSERPFSYNEQFF. The CDR3, as DNA: TGTGCCAGCAGTGAGCGTCCCTTTTCCTACAATGAGCAGTTCTTC. This chain uses TRBV2 with TRBJ2-1; D ambiguous. The CDR3 is 15 amino acids. The germline V gene has CDR1 SNHLY and CDR2 FYNNEI. Trimming took 3 bases from V and 1 from J, leaving 10 bases between them.

This rearrangement joins TRBV4-3 to TRBJ2-5; 7 bases are shared with TRBD1. CDR3 length: 15 amino acids. Trimming at V came to 4 bases and at J to 5 bases, leaving 10 bases not matched to a gene. Germline V gene sequence: CDR1 LGHNA, CDR2 YSLEER. This CDR3 reads CASSLTTGYGETQYF. The DNA of the CDR3 is TGCGCCAGCAGCCTTACGACAGGGTATGGGGAGACCCAGTACTTC.

This clonotype was found many times. The genes are TRBV7-2 and TRBJ1-2; TRBD1 matches 11 bases. In germline, CDR1 is SGHTA, CDR2 FQGNSA. Trimming cost V 2 bases and J 5 bases; bases outside gene matches: 4. This CDR3 comprises 15 residues. CDR3 loop: CASSLSGQGAYGYTF. Here the CDR3 DNA reads TGTGCCAGCAGCTTATCCGGACAGGGGGCGTATGGCTACACCTTC.

This clonotype appeared a few times. V usage is TRBV5-4 and J usage is TRBJ2-3; 8 bases line up with TRBD1. In germline, CDR1 is SGHNT, CDR2 YYREEE (reference sequence). V was pared by 0 bases and J by 2 bases, with 2 bases of the junction left unmatched. The length of the CDR3 is 15 residues. The CDR3 loop reads CASSLEDRATDTQYF. CDR3 DNA sequence: TGTGCCAGCAGCTTGGAGGACAGGGCCACAGATACGCAGTATTTT.

This clonotype was recorded a few times. The rearrangement uses TRBV20-1 and TRBJ2-7; 9 nucleotides align to TRBD1. Germline trimming cut 6 bases from V and 3 bases from J; bases unmatched to any gene: 6. The germline V gene encodes CDR1 DFQATT and CDR2 SNEGSKA (reference sequence). The CDR3 extends over 13 amino acids. The CDR3 reads CSADGTGNYEQYF. The CDR3 coding sequence is TGCAGTGCGGACGGGACAGGGAACTACGAGCAGTACTTC.

This clonotype showed up many times. The chain is built from TRBV12-3 or TRBV12-4 and TRBJ2-1, with TRBD1 matching over 7 bases. V gave up 5 bases and J gave up 13 bases; unmatched junction bases: 8. This CDR3 has 12 residues. The CDR3 sequence: CASSTIDRVQFF. CDR3 coding DNA: TGTGCCAGCAGTACCATTGACAGGGTCCAGTTCTTC.

This clonotype has only a few counts. The rearrangement joins TRBV9 to TRBJ2-1, with D perhaps TRBD1 (5 bases). The CDR3 extends over 17 amino acids. Trimming stripped 0 bases from V and 6 bases from J, with 19 bases between. The germline gives CDR1 SGDLS, CDR2 YYNGEE. The CDR3 here is CASSVETKGVAPNEQFF. The DNA of the CDR3 is TGTGCCAGCAGCGTAGAGACAAAAGGGGTGGCTCCCAATGAGCAGTTCTTC.

The J gene is TRBJ1-2, the V gene TRBV5-1; 9 bases line up with TRBD1. The CDR3 spans 14 residues. Germline CDR1 is SGHRS and CDR2 is YFSETQ. Trimming removed 7 bases from V and 4 bases from J; junction bases left unmatched: 8. The CDR3 sequence: CASRTTDRGYGYTF. In nucleotides, the CDR3 is TGCGCCAGCCGGACCACGGACAGGGGCTATGGCTACACCTTC.

This clonotype was observed many times. V and J are TRBV5-8 and TRBJ2-1; 8 bases fit TRBD2. The V segment lost 2 bases and the J segment 9 bases; nucleotides outside the gene matches: 13. Germline loops: CDR1 SGHTS, CDR2 YDEGEE. CDR3 length equals 16 residues. The CDR3 region has the DNA TGTGCCAGCAGCTTAGTTAAGAGCGGGAGACTGGGTGAGCAGTTCTTC. Translated, it gives CASSLVKSGRLGEQFF.

This sequence joins TRBV7-2 and TRBJ2-7; a weak D match, TRBD2 (7 bases). The germline V gene encodes CDR1 SGHTA and CDR2 FQGNSA. Between the trimmed V and J ends, which lost 6 bases and 2 bases, there was a span of 17 bases. The CDR3 runs 15 residues. CDR3 sequence: CASSPGPGGTYEQYF. The DNA for the CDR3 is TGTGCCAGCAGTCCCGGCCCGGGGGGCACCTACGAGCAGTACTTC.

J is TRBJ2-1 and V is TRBV6-5; D gene unclear. The CDR3 totals 12 residues. Germline-derived CDR1 and CDR2 are MNHEY and SVGAGI. Trimming left V 8 bases short and J 2 bases short, with 7 bases between. The CDR3 nucleotides read TGTGCCAGCCTGACCCCCTACAATGAGCAGTTCTTC. This codes for CASLTPYNEQFF.

J is TRBJ2-5 and V is TRBV7-3; TRBD1 aligns across 8 bases. The CDR3 contains 13 residues. J was trimmed by 5 bases and V by 5 bases; bases with no gene match: 4. Germline V gene sequence: CDR1 SGHTA, CDR2 FQGTGA. The CDR3, as DNA: TGTGCCAGCAGCCAGGACAGGGCCGAGACCCAGTACTTC. Its protein is CASSQDRAETQYF.

The chain carries TRBV2 and TRBJ2-2, with TRBD2 matching 8 bases. The V gene's germline CDR1 is SNHLY and CDR2 FYNNEI. V was pared by 7 bases and J by 1 base, with 8 bases of the junction left unmatched. This CDR3 is 16 amino acids long. The CDR3 coding sequence is TGTGCCAGCACTCGGCTAGCGGGCCTGAACACCGGGGAGCTGTTTTTT. This codes for CASTRLAGLNTGELFF.

The V gene is TRBV18, the J gene TRBJ1-5; maybe TRBD1 (5 bases). CDR1 is KGHSH, CDR2 LQKENI, per germline. V gave up 1 base and J gave up 0 bases, with 10 bases separating them. The CDR3 covers 16 residues. The CDR3 here is CASSPQEGNSNQPQHF. DNA of the CDR3: TGTGCCAGCTCACCACAGGAGGGGAATAGCAATCAGCCCCAGCATTTT.

This clonotype was seen more than once but under ten times. The gene calls are TRBV20-1 and TRBJ2-1, with a possible D match to TRBD1 (6 bases). Per germline, CDR1 DFQATT and CDR2 SNEGSKA (reference sequence). CDR3 length equals 14 residues. The V end was cut by 3 bases, the J end by 2 bases, with 11 bases between. The CDR3 reads CSASTQGTYNEQFF. The DNA for the CDR3 is TGCAGTGCTAGTACCCAGGGGACCTACAATGAGCAGTTCTTC.

The chain joins TRBV25-1 to TRBJ2-3; 13 bases line up with TRBD2. The CDR3 runs to 16 residues. Looked up from germline, CDR1 is MGHDK and CDR2 is SYGVNS. V lost 11 bases, J lost 1 base, and 9 bases stayed unmatched. The CDR3 spells CAVTSGRTSGTDTQYF. Here the CDR3 DNA reads TGTGCCGTGACTAGCGGGAGGACCTCGGGCACAGATACGCAGTATTTT.

The chain is built from TRBV6-1 and TRBJ1-1; the match to TRBD1 covers 11 bases. The CDR3 length is 14 residues. Germline V gene lookup returns CDR1 MNHNS and CDR2 SASEGT. The V segment lost 7 bases and the J segment 10 bases; nucleotides outside the gene matches: 11. CDR3 nucleotides: TGTGCCAGCACCCGGACAGGGGGCCAACAACGAGCTTTCTTT. Protein: CASTRTGGQQRAFF.

This sequence joins TRBV18 and TRBJ2-3, with D maybe TRBD1 (5 bases). The CDR3 spans 15 residues. Trimming removed 6 bases from V and 1 base from J, with 14 bases in between. Germline V gene lookup returns CDR1 KGHSH and CDR2 LQKENI. The CDR3 region is CASSLQKTGTDTQYF. CDR3 DNA: TGTGCCAGCTCCCTACAAAAGACAGGCACAGATACGCAGTATTTT.

The V gene is TRBV6-5, the J gene TRBJ2-7, with D maybe TRBD2 (8 bases). The length of the CDR3 is 17 residues. Germline V gene lookup returns CDR1 MNHEY and CDR2 SVGAGI. Deletions cut 7 bases from V and 4 bases from J, with 26 bases between. The CDR3 sequence: CASIYWGQREWGYEQYV. The CDR3 bases are TGTGCCAGCATTTATTGGGGACAGCGGGAGTGGGGGTACGAGCAGTACGTC.

This clonotype occurred many times. This chain connects TRBV5-1 to TRBJ2-2, with 8 bases lining up with TRBD1. CDR3 size: 14 residues. V lost 9 bases to trimming and J lost 7 bases; unmatched junction nucleotides: 11. CDR1 is SGHRS, CDR2 YFSETQ, per germline. The DNA of the CDR3 is TGCGCCACCGGACAGGGAAATACTGGCGGGGAGCTGTTTTTT. Translation: CATGQGNTGGELFF.